These T cell receptor beta chains were read from a single sample in a study of cytomegalovirus exposure and HLA in healthy donors. Assay: immunoSEQ multiplex PCR; the TCRdb copy retains only in-frame clones and omits some. The repertoire holds 40,000 to 45,000 clones, with approximately 86% as singletons. Material: PBMCs. Source of these receptors: a middle-aged woman in good health and CMV-seropositive. Each CDR3 is given with its conserved first and last residue. The D gene is left open where the match is weak. Clone sizes are given selectively: once, few, many, or a class where the clone is expanded.

>TRBV11-1|-|TRBD2|TRBJ2-7
CASSDGREVAYEQYF
TGTGCCAGCAGTGATGGGCGGGAGGTTGCCTACGAGCAGTACTTC
>TRBV14|-|-|TRBJ2-5
CASSQDLRAETQYF
TGTGCCAGCAGCCAAGATCTGAGGGCGGAGACCCAGTACTTC
>TRBV7-9|-|-|TRBJ2-5
CASSPRGGETQYF
TGTGCCAGCAGCCCACGCGGAGGAGAGACCCAGTACTTC
>TRBV14|-|TRBD1|TRBJ2-5
CASSQGQGLETQYF
TGTGCCAGCAGCCAAGGACAGGGCCTAGAGACCCAGTACTTC
>TRBV7-2|-|-|TRBJ1-2
CASSVAGGDYGYTF
TGTGCCAGCAGCGTCGCGGGAGGGGACTATGGCTACACCTTC
>TRBV27|-|TRBD2|TRBJ2-1
CASSPRTSGNNEQFF
TGTGCCAGCAGTCCTCGGACTAGCGGAAACAATGAGCAGTTCTTC
>TRBV19|-|TRBD1|TRBJ1-5
CASSIVGLGQGVGQPQHF
TGTGCCAGTAGTATAGTCGGGTTAGGGCAGGGGGTAGGTCAGCCCCAGCATTTT
>TRBV6-5|once|TRBD1|TRBJ2-3
CASRDRGLWADTQYF
TGTGCCAGCAGAGACAGGGGGCTCTGGGCAGATACGCAGTATTTT
>TRBV6-1|-|TRBD2|TRBJ2-1
CASTRLAGAINEQFF
TGTGCCAGCACCCGACTAGCGGGAGCGATCAATGAGCAGTTCTTC
>TRBV28|-|TRBD1|TRBJ2-7
CASYTGGAPYEQYF
TGTGCCAGTTACACAGGGGGCGCGCCCTACGAGCAGTACTTC
>TRBV19|-|-|TRBJ2-1
CASTSGHGGHEQFF
TGTGCCAGTACCTCAGGACACGGAGGGCATGAGCAGTTCTTC
>TRBV11-2|-|-|TRBJ1-6
CASSLDQLLNSLLHF
TGTGCCAGCAGCTTAGACCAACTTCTCAATTCACTCCTCCACTTT
>TRBV2|-|-|TRBJ1-5
CASSEGQINQPQHF
TGTGCCAGCAGTGAAGGGCAGATCAATCAGCCCCAGCATTTT
>TRBV27|-|-|TRBJ1-1
CASSSTGGEAFF
TGTGCCAGCAGTTCTACAGGCGGTGAAGCTTTCTTT
>TRBV2|-|TRBD1|TRBJ2-1
CASSERGQGGDEQFF
TGTGCCAGCAGTGAAAGGGGACAGGGTGGTGATGAGCAGTTCTTC
>TRBV29-1|-|TRBD2|TRBJ2-3
CSAADGGRSDTQYF
TGCAGCGCCGCGGACGGGGGGAGGTCAGATACGCAGTATTTT
>TRBV5-1|-|-|TRBJ2-7
CASSLGGNYEQYF
TGCGCCAGCAGCTTGGGGGGCAACTACGAGCAGTACTTC
>TRBV7-9|-|-|TRBJ2-4
CASSLHGGAENIQYF
TGTGCCAGCAGCTTACACGGTGGGGCGGAGAACATTCAGTACTTC
>TRBV2|medium-sized|-|TRBJ2-7
CASGTVSYEQYF
TGTGCCAGCGGAACAGTCTCCTACGAGCAGTACTTC
>TRBV25-1|-|TRBD1|TRBJ1-2
CASRGQGLVGYTF
TGTGCCAGCAGGGGACAGGGATTGGTTGGCTACACCTTC
>TRBV7-3|-|-|TRBJ2-1
CASSLTGNQNEQFF
TGTGCCAGCAGCTTAACCGGGAACCAGAATGAGCAGTTCTTC
>TRBV7-6|-|TRBD2|TRBJ2-3
CASSSPGGGSDTQYF
TGTGCCAGCAGCTCGCCGGGGGGAGGATCAGATACGCAGTATTTT
>TRBV18|-|-|TRBJ1-1
CASSPQSQGNTEAFF
TGTGCCAGCTCACCACAGAGCCAGGGGAACACTGAAGCTTTCTTT
>TRBV13|-|TRBD1|TRBJ2-3
CASSSMDREDTDTQYF
TGTGCCAGCAGCTCGATGGACAGGGAGGACACAGATACGCAGTATTTT
>TRBV5-1|-|TRBD1|TRBJ1-2
CASRTGTANYGYTF
TGCGCCAGCAGGACTGGGACAGCTAACTATGGCTACACCTTC
>TRBV28|-|-|TRBJ2-7
CASSRLTQGSYEQYF
TGTGCCAGCAGCCGACTCACACAGGGTTCCTACGAGCAGTACTTC
>TRBV25-1|few|-|TRBJ2-1
CASTGYRYNEQFF
TGTGCCAGCACCGGGTATCGTTACAATGAGCAGTTCTTC
>TRBV6-5|-|-|TRBJ2-1
CASSYYQGWSYNEQFF
TGTGCCAGCAGTTATTATCAGGGCTGGTCCTACAATGAGCAGTTCTTC
>TRBV21-1|few|-|TRBJ2-1
CASSKGDTYEQFF
TGTGCCAGCAGCAAAGGCGACACTTATGAGCAGTTCTTC
>TRBV7-9|-|TRBD2|TRBJ2-3
CSSSLALAGASDTQYF
TGTTCCAGCAGCTTAGCCCTAGCGGGAGCTTCAGATACGCAGTATTTT
>TRBV15|-|-|TRBJ1-2
CATSSVRGNGYTF
TGTGCCACCAGCAGCGTCAGGGGTAATGGCTACACCTTC
>TRBV5-4|-|TRBD1|TRBJ2-6
CASSIQGAGANVLTF
TGTGCCAGCAGCATCCAGGGGGCTGGGGCCAACGTCCTGACTTTC
>TRBV9|-|-|TRBJ1-1
CASSGASGGTEAFF
TGTGCCAGCAGCGGGGCGAGTGGAGGCACTGAAGCTTTCTTT
>TRBV7-8|once|-|TRBJ2-1
CASSKVEVGNEQFF
TGTGCCAGCAGCAAAGTCGAGGTTGGCAATGAGCAGTTCTTC
>TRBV11-2|-|TRBD1|TRBJ2-5
CASSLYRGREQYF
TGTGCCAGCAGCCTATACAGGGGGCGAGAGCAGTACTTC
>TRBV28|once|-|TRBJ2-2
CASLAGQTTGELFF
TGTGCCAGCTTAGCTGGACAAACAACCGGGGAGCTGTTTTTT
>TRBV27|-|TRBD2|TRBJ2-2
CASSFRGANTGELFF
TGTGCCAGCAGTTTTCGGGGGGCGAACACCGGGGAGCTGTTTTTT
>TRBV2|-|-|TRBJ1-2
CASMDPRDSNYGYTF
TGTGCCAGCATGGACCCCAGGGATTCTAACTATGGCTACACCTTC
>TRBV2|few|TRBD2|TRBJ2-3
CASSVASGRLTDTQYF
TGTGCCAGCAGTGTAGCTAGCGGGCGCCTCACAGATACGCAGTATTTT
>TRBV5-4|few|TRBD2|TRBJ2-7
CASSLRGGAYEQYF
TGTGCCAGCAGCTTGCGCGGGGGAGCCTACGAGCAGTACTTC